Included here is one T cell receptor beta chain sequence, with context. Original analysis: Reference gene primer amplification in the assay estimated nucleated cell counts. Assay used: immunoSEQ multiplex PCR; TCRdb lists only in-frame clones, some missing. D and trimming were read from the DNA, whereas the V and J calls and clone size are those reported in that table. The top ten hold 20% to 25% of the sample, which has 50,000 to 55,000 clones, about 84% seen once. This entry is derived from a study of blood T cell repertoires in COVID-19. Study as a whole: The United States, Italy and Spain were the sources of the acute and convalescent COVID-19 samples. Sample material is recorded as cDNA or gDNA derived from T cells, B-cell-depleted T cells, or PBMCs.

The receptor's source is a woman older than 75 with acute or convalescent COVID-19. Sequenced material: peripheral blood.

CDR3 nucleotides: TGTGCCAGCTTTCGGTACAGGGAAGAGACCCAGTACTTC. Translation: CASFRYREETQYF. This rearrangement joins TRBV6-6 to TRBJ2-5; weak D call: TRBD1 (6 bases). The CDR3 totals 13 residues. Germline V gives CDR1 MNHNY, CDR2 SVGAGI (reference sequence). V was pared by 8 bases and J by 3 bases, with 13 bases between.